This record looks at one T cell receptor beta chain sequence and its context. These data belong to a study of T cell responses to AZD1222 COVID-19 vaccine. Assay: immunoSEQ multiplex PCR; the TCRdb copy retains only in-frame clones and omits some. There are about 150,000 clones in the sample; about 86% occur only once, and less than 6% lies in the top ten. V gave up 4 bases and J gave up 0 bases; unmatched junction bases: 5. The germline V gene encodes CDR1 ENHRY and CDR2 SYGVKD. This CDR3 has 16 amino acids. Sequenced here: peripheral blood, sampled 28 days after the second AZD1222 dose. The chain is built from TRBV10-3 and TRBJ2-1, with TRBD2 identical over 8 bases. The TCR comes from an adult who received the AZD1222 COVID-19 vaccine. CDR3 sequence: CAISASGGSSYNEQFF. CDR3 nucleotides: TGTGCCATCAGTGCGAGCGGGGGATCCTCCTACAATGAGCAGTTCTTC.